The 18 T cell receptor beta chains below come from one sample, sequenced in a study of cytomegalovirus exposure and HLA in healthy donors. The study ran its PCR with 60 Vbeta and 13 Jbeta primers. Method: immunoSEQ multiplex PCR; TCRdb's copy keeps in-frame clones and lacks some. The sample yields over 95,000 clones, around 76% seen once. The material sequenced was PBMCs. All receptors come from a woman in her thirties or forties in good health and CMV-seropositive.

V gene TRBV18 combines with J gene TRBJ1-4; D gene ambiguous. The CDR3 has 15 residues. Germline V gene data show CDR1 as KGHSH and CDR2 as LQKENI. Trimming left V 3 bases short and J 3 bases short, with 11 bases between. Here the CDR3 DNA reads TGTGCCAGCTCACCCTCGAGCCTGGCTAATGAAAAACTGTTTTTT. Its translation: CASSPSSLANEKLFF.

The V call is TRBV10-3, the J call TRBJ1-5, with TRBD1 as a possible D gene (5 bases). CDR1 is ENHRY, CDR2 SYGVKD, per germline. The CDR3 sequence is 14 residues long. Trimming took 3 bases from V and 1 from J, leaving 7 bases between them. The CDR3 nucleotides read TGTGCCATCAGTGATAGACAGAGCAATCAGCCCCAGCATTTT. Translating gives CAISDRQSNQPQHF.

The J gene is TRBJ1-2, the V gene TRBV5-8, with a weak D call TRBD1 (6 bases). The V gene's germline CDR1 is SGHTS and CDR2 YDEGEE. V was cut by 2 bases and J by 3 bases, with 8 bases left in between. The CDR3 sequence is 13 residues long. This CDR3 is CASSLQGYYGYTF. The CDR3 nucleotides are TGTGCCAGCAGCTTACAGGGATACTATGGCTACACCTTC.

The CDR3 coding sequence is TGCGCCAGCAGCCAAGGGACAGGTCCTAACTATGGCTACACCTTC. It yields the protein CASSQGTGPNYGYTF. This sequence joins TRBV4-1 and TRBJ1-2, with 7 bases identical to TRBD1. The CDR3 is 15 amino acids. V shed 1 base, J shed 0 bases, and the junction held 2 bases outside the gene matches. Germline values: CDR1 MGHRA, CDR2 YSYEKL.

The count of this clone is one. The gene calls are TRBV19 and TRBJ2-3, with a weak D call TRBD2 (6 bases). The CDR3 runs 17 residues. Trimming took 2 bases from V and 0 from J, leaving 15 bases between them. Germline-derived CDR1 and CDR2 are LNHDA and SQIVND (reference sequence). The CDR3 sequence is CASSIINPGTSTDTQYF. The CDR3 coding sequence is TGTGCCAGTAGTATAATAAACCCAGGGACTAGCACAGATACGCAGTATTTT.

The table lists this clone with a count of one. The V call is TRBV7-2, the J call TRBJ2-3; D gene ambiguous. Trimming removed 1 base at V and 4 bases at J, with 9 bases between. There are 14 residues in the CDR3. Germline CDR1 reads SGHTA; CDR2 reads FQGNSA. DNA for the CDR3: TGTGCCAGCAGCTTAGGGTCGTCGGCAGATACGCAGTATTTT. It translates to CASSLGSSADTQYF.

The V call is TRBV27, the J call TRBJ1-1, with D possibly matching TRBD1 (6 bases). The V gene lost 3 bases and the J gene lost 11 bases, with 16 bases spanning the gap. In germline, CDR1 is MNHEY, CDR2 SMNVEV (reference sequence). The CDR3 runs 13 residues. CDR3 nucleotides: TGTGCCAGCAGTTTCAGGGGAGGGGTATACGCTTTCTTT. Its translation is CASSFRGGVYAFF.

This clone has a handful of counts. This chain joins TRBV4-1 and TRBJ2-2, with 8 positions matching TRBD2. Germline V gene lookup returns CDR1 MGHRA and CDR2 YSYEKL. The CDR3 contains 16 residues. J lost 4 bases, V lost 1 base, and 5 bases had no gene match. DNA of the CDR3: TGCGCCAGCAGCCAAGTTAGCGGGGTGAGCACCGGGGAGCTGTTTTTT. Its protein product is CASSQVSGVSTGELFF.

The sample holds a few counts of this clone. DNA for the CDR3: TGTGCCAGCAGCCTTGACTATCAGCCCCAGCATTTT. Protein product: CASSLDYQPQHF. V usage is TRBV7-9 and J usage is TRBJ1-5, with D uncertain. CDR1 and CDR2 from the germline V gene are SEHNR and FQNEAQ (reference sequence). The CDR3 runs to 12 residues. V was trimmed by 5 bases and J by 5 bases, leaving 7 bases between them. Full variable domain (rest looked up from reference TRBV7-9 and TRBJ1-5): DTGVSQNPRHKITKRGQNVTFRCDPISEHNRLYWYRQTLGQGPEFLTYFQNEAQLEKSRLLSDRFSAERPKGSFSTLEIQRTEQGDSAMYLCASSLDYQPQHFGDGTRLSIL.

This clone was seen only once. The CDR3 is CASSSLGQGERSYNSPLHF. The CDR3 coding sequence is TGTGCCAGCAGCTCACTTGGACAGGGAGAGAGGTCCTATAATTCACCCCTCCACTTT. The V call is TRBV5-6, the J call TRBJ1-6; 8 bases map to TRBD1. The V gene end was trimmed by 3 bases and the J gene end by 1 base; junction bases not matched to a gene: 12. Germline V gives CDR1 SGHDT, CDR2 YYEEEE. The CDR3 is 19 residues long.

The chain joins TRBV5-4 to TRBJ1-6; no definite D call. V was shortened by 4 bases and J by 9 bases, with 17 bases between the two germline ends. Per the germline V gene, CDR1 is SGHNT and CDR2 is YYREEE (reference sequence). The CDR3 length is 15 residues. The CDR3 is CASSKDGSRGSPLHF. The CDR3 DNA sequence: TGTGCCAGCAGCAAGGACGGGTCACGGGGTTCACCCCTCCACTTT.

The V call is TRBV5-4, the J call TRBJ1-1; D uncertain. Trimming cost V 0 bases and J 1 base, with 7 bases left between them. The CDR3 is 14 residues long. CDR1 and CDR2 from the germline V gene are SGHNT and YYREEE (reference sequence). The CDR3 spells CASSLDLRNTEAFF. CDR3 DNA sequence: TGTGCCAGCAGCTTGGATCTACGGAACACTGAAGCTTTCTTT.

This clone was detected once. The chain employs TRBV6-4 and TRBJ1-2; 7 bases agree with TRBD1. Germline loops: CDR1 MRHNA, CDR2 SNTAGT. Losses at the gene ends were 0 bases for V and 3 bases for J; bases not matched to a gene: 7. The CDR3 totals 16 residues. CDR3 nucleotide sequence: TGTGCCAGCAGTGACTCGTACTCCAGGGGGGACTATGGCTACACCTTC. This sequence encodes CASSDSYSRGDYGYTF.

The rearrangement joins TRBV6-5 to TRBJ1-1; the match to TRBD1 covers 8 bases. Germline-derived CDR1 and CDR2 are MNHEY and SVGAGI. The CDR3 length is 15 residues. The J segment lost 0 bases and the V segment lost 5 bases, leaving 5 bases of the junction unmatched. The CDR3 nucleotides are TGTGCCAGCAGTCTGGACAGGGCCCTGAACACTGAAGCTTTCTTT. Translated, it gives CASSLDRALNTEAFF.

The V call is TRBV15, the J call TRBJ2-4; 8 bases line up with TRBD1. The CDR3 length is 21 residues. V dropped 0 bases and J dropped 0; count of bases not matched to a gene: 16. Germline V gene data show CDR1 as LNHNV and CDR2 as YYDKDF (reference sequence). The CDR3 DNA reads as TGTGCCACCAGCAGAGATGGACAGGGAAGGTCTTCGGCTAGAGCCAAAAACATTCAGTACTTC. Translated: CATSRDGQGRSSARAKNIQYF.

The chain uses TRBV7-2 and TRBJ2-7, with TRBD2 as a possible D gene (7 bases). The CDR3 loop spans 16 amino acids. CDR1 SGHTA and CDR2 FQGNSA come from the germline V gene. Trimming removed 5 bases from V and 2 bases from J, with 19 bases in between. This CDR3 reads CASSPGVGGATYEQYF. The CDR3, as DNA: TGTGCCAGCAGCCCCGGGGTAGGGGGGGCAACCTACGAGCAGTACTTC.

The chain is built from TRBV4-2 and TRBJ1-5; TRBD1 might be the D (5 bases). CDR3 length equals 15 residues. V dropped 6 bases and J dropped 5 bases, with 17 bases sitting between them. Germline values: CDR1 LGHNA, CDR2 YNFKEQ. CDR3 DNA sequence: TGTGCCAGCAGTGAATCTGCAGGGCTTTATCAGCCCCAGCATTTT. The encoded protein is CASSESAGLYQPQHF.

This clone was seen a few times. The chain uses TRBV2 and TRBJ1-2, with TRBD1 identical over 7 bases. Germline CDR1 and CDR2: SNHLY and FYNNEI. After removal of 4 bases from V and 4 bases from J, the junction contained 6 bases not matched to a gene. The CDR3 consists of 14 residues. DNA of the CDR3: TGTGCCAGCAGTGCTTCGACAGGGCCCTATGGCTACACCTTC. Encoded protein: CASSASTGPYGYTF. Filled out from reference TRBV2 and TRBJ1-2, the complete variable domain reads EPEVTQTPSHQVTQMGQEVILRCVPISNHLYFYWYRQILGQKVEFLVSFYNNEISEKSEIFDDQFSVERPDGSNFTLKIRSTKLEDSAMYFCASSASTGPYGYTFGSGTRLTVV.